The 26 T cell receptor beta chains presented below share a single source sample, sequenced in a study of breast tumors, draining lymph nodes, adjacent tissues. One entry per CDR3 protein, called by TCRdb with MiXCR from the multiplex PCR reads. The sample contains roughly 130,000 distinct CDR3 sequences, about 20% of which appear only once. Breast cancer patients provided tissue from their axillary draining lymph nodes. Material: axillary lymph node tissue. The receptor set was obtained from a female donor with breast cancer. Some clones in this sample may be carry-over from other donors' samples.

In this sample, this clonotype turned up many times. The chain recombines TRBV2 with TRBJ2-1; 8 bases line up with TRBD2. V lost 11 bases and J lost 6; bases outside the gene matches: 9. Germline assignment: CDR1 SNHLY and CDR2 FYNNEI. The CDR3 spans 13 residues. The CDR3 loop is CAGYREGGNEQFF. The DNA of the CDR3 is TGTGCCGGCTACCGGGAGGGTGGCAATGAGCAGTTCTTC.

Details on this clonotype: Just one base apart from a much larger clone, this may be a read error. The chain couples TRBV24-1 to TRBJ2-2, with TRBD2 as a possible D gene (5 bases). The V gene's germline CDR1 is KGHDR and CDR2 SFDVKD. The CDR3 has 16 amino acids. The CDR3 DNA reads as TGTGCCACCAGTGAGACAAGACTAACGAACACCGGGGAGCTGGTTTTT. As protein: CATSETRLTNTGELVF.

Many counts were recorded for this clonotype. This sequence joins TRBV3-1 and TRBJ1-2; D uncertain. V shed 1 base and J shed 10 bases, with 10 bases lying between them. In germline, CDR1 is LGHDT, CDR2 YNNKEL (reference sequence). The CDR3 contains 12 residues. In DNA form, the CDR3 reads TGTGCCAGCAGCCAAGTGGGAGATTCCTACACCTTC. This translates into CASSQVGDSYTF.

A remark on this clonotype: This may be a read error, as it is one base from a much larger clone. The rearrangement joins TRBV19 to TRBJ1-3, with unresolved D. Trimming took off 8 bases at V and 0 bases at J, with 5 bases between the two ends. Germline CDR1 is LNHDA and CDR2 is SQIVND (reference sequence). This CDR3 is 12 amino acids long. The CDR3 loop is CASWGSGNTIYF. CDR3 nucleotides: TGTGCCAGTTGGGGCTCTGGAAACACCATATATTTT.

This clonotype was seen only once. A much larger clone lies one base from this, so it may be a read error. The chain combines TRBV6-6 with TRBJ1-5; D remains ambiguous. Germline CDR1 is MNHNY and CDR2 is SVGAGI (reference sequence). The CDR3 covers 13 residues. V shed 8 bases and J shed 0 bases, with 8 bases lying between them. CDR3 sequence (DNA): TGTGCCAGCTGGGAGAGTAGCAATCAGCCCCAGCATTTT. As protein: CASWESSNQPQHF.

The V call is TRBV12-3 or TRBV12-4, the J call TRBJ1-1; D ambiguous. Trimming pared 10 bases from V and 7 bases from J, leaving 19 bases between. The CDR3 consists of 13 residues. CDR3 nucleotides: TGTGCCACTCCCCGATGGGGATCGGGTGAAGCTTTCTTT. Amino acids: CATPRWGSGEAFF.

Many counts were recorded for this clonotype. The junction and the germline gene differ at one end; a read error may be behind it. V and J are TRBV7-7 and TRBJ2-5, with 10 bases identical to TRBD2. The CDR3 extends over 14 amino acids. Germline V gene lookup returns CDR1 SSHAT and CDR2 FNYEAQ (reference sequence). The CDR3 sequence is CASSQLAGRETQYF. The CDR3 DNA follows: TGTGCTAGCAGCCAACTAGCGGGGAGAGAGACCCAGTACTTC.

This clonotype occurred many times. The rearrangement links TRBV6-1 to TRBJ2-1; D is undetermined. Looked up from germline, CDR1 is MNHNS and CDR2 is SASEGT. V was trimmed by 7 bases and J by 0 bases, leaving 16 bases between them. The CDR3 is made up of 16 amino acids. CDR3 in amino acids: CASIVSSISSYNEQFF. In DNA form, the CDR3 reads TGTGCCAGCATTGTCTCGTCGATCAGCTCCTACAATGAGCAGTTCTTC.

The table lists this clonotype with many counts. The chain recombines TRBV6-4 with TRBJ2-1, with 9 bases fitting TRBD1. From germline, CDR1 is MRHNA and CDR2 SNTAGT. With V trimmed by 10 bases and J by 4 bases, 8 bases remained unmatched. The CDR3 sequence is 14 residues long. The CDR3 reads CATSSGQGYNEQFF. The CDR3 region has the DNA TGTGCCACCTCATCGGGACAGGGTTACAATGAGCAGTTCTTC.

In its sample, this clonotype was seen many times. J is TRBJ2-5 and V is TRBV11-2, with a possible D match to TRBD2 (5 bases). V lost 3 bases and J lost 1, with 9 bases in between. The CDR3 is 14 amino acids. CDR1 SGHAT and CDR2 FQNNGV come from the germline V gene. As DNA, the CDR3 is TGTGCCAGCAGCTTCCAGCGGATCCAAGAGACCCAGTACTTC. Amino acids: CASSFQRIQETQYF. Variable domain in full (rest from reference TRBV11-2 and TRBJ2-5): EAGVAQSPRYKIIEKRQSVAFWCNPISGHATLYWYQQILGQGPKLLIQFQNNGVVDDSQLPKDRFSAERLKGVDSTLKIQPAKLEDSAVYLCASSFQRIQETQYFGPGTRLLVL.

This clonotype has ten or more counts. The chain is built from TRBV12-3 or TRBV12-4 and TRBJ2-2; TRBD2 aligns across 10 bases. Germline trimming cut 4 bases from V and 6 bases from J; bases unmatched to any gene: 2. The CDR3 loop spans 14 amino acids. CDR3 protein: CASSSGLAAGELFF. The DNA for the CDR3 is TGTGCCAGCAGTTCTGGACTAGCGGCCGGGGAGCTGTTTTTT.

This clonotype was seen at least ten times. The CDR3 bases are TGTGCCACCAGTGGACAGGGACTTGAGCAGTACTTC. It codes for CATSGQGLEQYF. The genes are TRBV24-1 and TRBJ2-7, with D perhaps matching TRBD1 (7 bases). This CDR3 comprises 12 residues. Per the germline V gene, CDR1 is KGHDR and CDR2 is SFDVKD. The ends were cut back, 5 bases at V and 7 bases at J, with 11 bases in the middle.

This clonotype was detected once. A much larger clone differs by one base, so this may be a read error. The V call is TRBV28, the J call TRBJ1-6; D remains unclear. This CDR3 contains 12 residues. CDR1 is MDHEN, CDR2 SYDVKM, per germline. In nucleotides, the CDR3 is TGTGCCAGCGACCGTAATAATTCACCCATCCACTTT. The encoded protein is CASDRNNSPIHF.

The table lists this clonotype with a few counts. The CDR3, as DNA: TGTGCCAGCAGCCGAATACAAGGACAGGGTAGCAATCAGCCCCAGCATTTT. Translated: CASSRIQGQGSNQPQHF. This chain uses TRBV6-2 or TRBV6-3 with TRBJ1-5; 8 nucleotides align to TRBD1. CDR3 length: 17 amino acids. CDR1 and CDR2 (germline): MNHEY, SVGEGT. V dropped 6 bases and J dropped 0; count of bases not matched to a gene: 10.

In this sample, this clonotype turned up many times. V usage is TRBV2 and J usage is TRBJ2-3; 10 positions agree with TRBD2. J lost 8 bases, V lost 7 bases, and 9 bases had no gene match. CDR3 size: 14 residues. In germline, CDR1 is SNHLY, CDR2 FYNNEI. The CDR3 DNA follows: TGTGCCAGCAAGAGAGTAGCGGGGGGTTTTACGCAGTATTTT. Its translation: CASKRVAGGFTQYF.

This clonotype was recorded many times. The CDR3 region has the DNA TGCAGTGCTAGTTTGGGTATCGGCAATCAGCCCCAGCATTTT. Translation: CSASLGIGNQPQHF. This sequence joins TRBV20-1 and TRBJ1-5, with D unclear. CDR3 length: 14 residues. The germline V gene has CDR1 DFQATT and CDR2 SNEGSKA (reference sequence). V was trimmed by 3 bases and J by 2 bases, leaving 11 bases between them.

This clonotype was observed at least ten times. CDR3 nucleotides: TGTGCCAGCAGAGGGACAGGGGGCGCGTACGAGCAGTACTTC. Amino acids: CASRGTGGAYEQYF. The chain joins TRBV2 to TRBJ2-7, with TRBD1 matching over 12 bases. The V gene's germline CDR1 is SNHLY and CDR2 FYNNEI. V shed 6 bases and J 4 bases; nucleotides not matched to a gene: 4. CDR3 length: 14 residues.

At least ten counts were recorded for this clonotype. This rearrangement joins TRBV7-9 to TRBJ2-5, with 8 bases identical to TRBD1. In germline, CDR1 is SEHNR, CDR2 FQNEAQ (reference sequence). Losses at the gene ends were 7 bases for V and 5 bases for J; bases not matched to a gene: 9. The length of the CDR3 is 14 residues. Here the CDR3 DNA reads TGTGCCAGCAACATCCAGGGGGCCAGGGAGACCCAGTACTTC. Residues: CASNIQGARETQYF.

This clonotype was observed many times. The chain couples TRBV14 to TRBJ1-4; weak D call: TRBD1 (5 bases). Trimming shortened V by 5 bases and J by 7 bases, and 17 bases separated the two germline ends. Germline loops: CDR1 SGHDN, CDR2 FVKESK. The CDR3 spans 15 residues. DNA of the CDR3: TGTGCCAGCAGCGTATCCGGGTCCGGGGGTGAAAAACTGTTTTTT. Translation gives CASSVSGSGGEKLFF. The full variable domain, completed using reference TRBV14 and TRBJ1-4, is EAGVTQFPSHSVIEKGQTVTLRCDPISGHDNLYWYRRVMGKEIKFLLHFVKESKQDESGMPNNRFLAERTGGTYSTLKVQPAELEDSGVYFCASSVSGSGGEKLFFGSGTQLSVL.

This clonotype has just a few counts. V is TRBV28 and J is TRBJ1-2; 8 positions match TRBD1. The CDR3 covers 15 residues. The V gene end was trimmed by 7 bases and the J gene end by 1 base; junction bases not matched to a gene: 8. CDR1 is MDHEN, CDR2 SYDVKM, per germline. This chain's CDR3 is CASNLNRGSNYGYTF. Written as DNA, the CDR3 is TGTGCCAGCAACCTGAACAGGGGGAGTAACTATGGCTACACCTTC.

This clonotype has at least ten counts. J is TRBJ2-3 and V is TRBV5-1; D may be TRBD1 (6 bases). Germline V gene data show CDR1 as SGHRS and CDR2 as YFSETQ. This CDR3 comprises 16 residues. The V end lost 4 bases, the J end lost 4 bases, and 19 bases lay between the germline ends. CDR3 amino acids: CASSGRSGALADTQYF. The CDR3, as DNA: TGCGCCAGCAGCGGAAGGTCAGGGGCCTTAGCAGATACGCAGTATTTT.

This clonotype was picked up many times. CDR3 nucleotide sequence: TGCAGTGCTAGGGACCACGGAATACCTAATTCACCCCTCCACTTT. As protein: CSARDHGIPNSPLHF. V usage is TRBV20-1 and J usage is TRBJ1-6; D not resolved. The V gene lost 3 bases and the J gene lost 6 bases, with 15 bases spanning the gap. The CDR3 is 15 residues long. Germline values: CDR1 DFQATT, CDR2 SNEGSKA (reference sequence).

Ten or more counts support this clonotype. This chain links TRBV7-9 with TRBJ2-1; possibly TRBD2 for D (5 bases). This CDR3 comprises 17 residues. The germline V and J ends were trimmed by 4 bases and 3 bases, with 19 bases remaining between them. Germline assignment: CDR1 SEHNR and CDR2 FQNEAQ (reference sequence). The CDR3 loop is CASSSPDSPPNYNEQFF. CDR3 nucleotides: TGTGCCAGCAGCTCACCGGACTCCCCACCGAACTACAATGAGCAGTTCTTC.

A word on this clonotype: The CDR3 does not end in the conserved phenylalanine or tryptophan, so this is likely a read error. The rearrangement uses TRBV7-2 and TRBJ2-7; D remains ambiguous. The CDR3 loop spans 14 amino acids. The V end lost 6 bases, the J end lost 3 bases, and 15 bases lay between the germline ends. Germline values: CDR1 SGHTA, CDR2 FQGNSA. The CDR3 region is CASRPHPDVYEQYL. Here the CDR3 DNA reads TGTGCCAGCAGACCACACCCGGACGTCTACGAGCAGTACCTC.

This clonotype was found many times. The rearrangement links TRBV19 to TRBJ2-3; no firm D call. With 3 bases removed from V and 6 bases from J, the gap between germline ends came to 13 bases. The CDR3 is made up of 14 amino acids. Germline V gives CDR1 LNHDA, CDR2 SQIVND (reference sequence). CDR3 amino acids: CASSMLSSGDTQYF. The CDR3 DNA follows: TGTGCCAGTAGTATGTTGTCCAGTGGGGATACGCAGTATTTT.

This clonotype has ten or more counts. Mismatch with germline at one junction end may stem from a read error. V is TRBV7-7 and J is TRBJ2-3, with D unclear. There are 13 residues in the CDR3. The germline CDR1 and CDR2 sequences are SSHAT and FNYEAQ (reference sequence). CDR3 loop: CASSLEVTDTQYF. As DNA, the CDR3 is TGTGCTAGCAGCTTAGAGGTAACAGATACGCAGTATTTT.